The clone carrying this TCR beta chain has ten or more counts. V lost 7 bases and J lost 0; bases outside the gene matches: 6. This CDR3 is built from 15 residues. The V gene's germline CDR1 is MNHEY and CDR2 SVGAGI. Each CDR3 protein is one row after TCRdb ran MiXCR on the 5' RACE reads. This repertoire shows 55,000 to 75,000 distinct CDR3 sequences, around 30% found once; its top ten account for about 2.5%. The TCR comes from a female donor with breast cancer. What was sequenced was tumor-infiltrating naive CD4+ T cells sorted from the breast tumor. This sample's subset: naive CD4+ T cells, CD4+CD45RA+CD25-. V is TRBV6-5 and J is TRBJ1-5; TRBD1 agrees at 7 bases. The CDR3 sequence: CASNPTGSSNQPQHF. The CDR3 coding sequence is TGTGCCAGCAACCCGACAGGGTCTAGCAATCAGCCCCAGCATTTT.